The source of this TCR beta chain is a study of shared clonotypes between healthy human individuals. General observations from the study: What naive subsets generally showed was a larger estimated richness than memory subsets showed. Unshared clonotypes carried lower generation probabilities than those common to all four donors.

As regards this clone: The antigen is not known.

TCRdb keeps only in-frame clones here, not all; method: immunoSEQ multiplex PCR. The data contain some 2.3 million clones, approximately 95% of them singletons. Between the trimmed V and J ends, which lost 0 bases and 4 bases, there was a span of 9 bases. The CDR3 spans 14 residues. Germline values: CDR1 LGHNA, CDR2 YSLEER. The sequence was obtained from a man aged 18 to 35 in good health. Some clones in this sample may be carry-over from other donors' samples. J is TRBJ1-2 and V is TRBV4-3; D unresolved. Source material: naive CD4+ T cells from PBMCs. Noted subset: CD45RA+ positively selected. The CDR3 nucleotides are TGCGCCAGCAGCCAAGAGAGTCTCCCCTATGGCTACACCTTC. Its protein is CASSQESLPYGYTF.